This TCR beta chain is from a study of early T cells in non-severe SARS-CoV-2 infection. This clonotype came up a few times. Antigen specificity is unknown. Study-level points and caveats: Private and CD4 specificities were missed by VDJdb matching, which favored anti-spike CD8 responses.

Germline loops: CDR1 DFQATT, CDR2 SNEGSKA (reference sequence). The CDR3 runs 13 residues. The trim removed 4 bases at V and 7 bases at J, leaving 5 bases unmatched. Attachment of unique molecular identifiers to individual cDNA molecules was performed. TCRdb called the 5' RACE reads again in MiXCR, with one record for every CDR3 protein. The table shows roughly 100,000 distinct CDR3 sequences, with less than 15% occurring only once. The sample consisted of whole blood, taken at baseline. This sequence originates from an adult who was a healthcare worker with PCR-confirmed SARS-CoV-2 infection or an uninfected control (not recorded which). The chain carries TRBV20-1 and TRBJ1-4, with TRBD1 matching 8 bases. The CDR3 is CSAIQGESEKLFF. CDR3 coding DNA: TGCAGTGCTATACAGGGGGAGAGTGAAAAACTGTTTTTT.